Presented here are 29 T cell receptor beta chains from one specimen sequenced in a study of cytomegalovirus exposure and HLA in healthy donors. The PCR ran on 60 Vbeta and 13 Jbeta primers. Method: immunoSEQ multiplex PCR; TCRdb's copy keeps in-frame clones and lacks some. With 100,000 to 150,000 clones in the sample, the ten largest clones hold over 1.5%. The sample was PBMCs. The receptors derive from a man aged 18 to 30 in good health and CMV-seronegative.

The V gene is TRBV28, the J gene TRBJ1-1; the D gene is possibly TRBD1 (6 bases). This CDR3 comprises 15 residues. Trimming shortened V by 3 bases and J by 6 bases, and 17 bases separated the two germline ends. Germline V gives CDR1 MDHEN, CDR2 SYDVKM. The CDR3 DNA reads as TGTGCCAGCAGTTTCACAGGGCTGCTTCAAGCTGAAGCTTTCTTT. It codes for CASSFTGLLQAEAFF. Based on the CDR3 plus reference TRBV28 and TRBJ1-1, the full variable domain is DVKVTQSSRYLVKRTGEKVFLECVQDMDHENMFWYRQDPGLGLRLIYFSYDVKMKEKGDIPEGYSVSREKKERFSLILESASTNQTSMYLCASSFTGLLQAEAFFGQGTRLTVV.

The rearrangement joins TRBV5-1 to TRBJ1-1; D not resolved. The CDR3 sequence is 15 residues long. Deletions cut 4 bases from V and 6 bases from J, with 19 bases between. The V gene's germline CDR1 is SGHRS and CDR2 YFSETQ. The CDR3 loop reads CASSPGDAGRAEAFF. CDR3 DNA: TGCGCCAGCAGCCCCGGCGACGCGGGCCGGGCTGAAGCTTTCTTT.

CDR3 DNA sequence: TGTGCCATCAGTGAAAGCGTCGAGGCCAATGAGCAGTTCTTC. It specifies CAISESVEANEQFF. The rearrangement joins TRBV10-3 to TRBJ2-1; the D is unclear. V lost 3 bases and J lost 6, with 12 bases in between. The CDR3 runs to 14 residues. Germline V gene sequence: CDR1 ENHRY, CDR2 SYGVKD.

The rearrangement uses TRBV4-3 and TRBJ2-7, with 9 bases matching TRBD1. After removal of 5 bases from V and 2 bases from J, the junction contained 4 bases not matched to a gene. This CDR3 has 14 amino acids. CDR1 LGHNA and CDR2 YSLEER come from the germline V gene. The CDR3, as DNA: TGCGCCAGCAGCTCAGGACAGGGGCCCTACGAGCAGTACTTC. Translated: CASSSGQGPYEQYF.

V gene TRBV28 combines with J gene TRBJ1-1, with D uncertain. CDR3 size: 12 residues. The germline gives CDR1 MDHEN, CDR2 SYDVKM. Trimming took off 5 bases at V and 1 base at J, with 5 bases between the two ends. CDR3: CASSAGNTEAFF. The DNA for the CDR3 is TGTGCCAGCAGTGCGGGGAACACTGAAGCTTTCTTT.

This chain links TRBV28 with TRBJ1-1, with 8 bases lining up with TRBD1. J was trimmed by 4 bases and V by 3 bases; bases with no gene match: 7. There are 15 residues in the CDR3. Germline V gene data show CDR1 as MDHEN and CDR2 as SYDVKM. CDR3: CASSFQGAQGTEAFF. The CDR3 bases are TGTGCCAGCAGTTTCCAGGGGGCGCAGGGCACTGAAGCTTTCTTT.

CDR3 in DNA: TGTGCCAGCAGCCCCCCCGGGGACAGGGTCGCCGTCCTGACTTTC. Translated, it gives CASSPPGDRVAVLTF. This chain uses TRBV9 with TRBJ2-6; 9 positions match TRBD1. Germline assignment: CDR1 SGDLS and CDR2 YYNGEE. The CDR3 is 15 amino acids. Trimming took 4 bases from V and 12 from J; bases not matched to a gene: 11.

The chain is built from TRBV6-5 and TRBJ2-7; D is possibly TRBD1 (5 bases). V was cut by 5 bases and J by 2 bases, with 16 bases left in between. The CDR3 is made up of 15 amino acids. Germline V gene data show CDR1 as MNHEY and CDR2 as SVGAGI. The chain's CDR3 is CASSRQLFTAYEQYF. CDR3 sequence (DNA): TGTGCCAGCAGTCGACAGCTATTCACCGCCTACGAGCAGTACTTC.

CDR3 loop: CASSLTAGETYEQYF. DNA for the CDR3: TGTGCCAGCAGCTTAACCGCAGGGGAAACCTACGAGCAGTACTTC. The chain recombines TRBV7-9 with TRBJ2-7; tentative D call: TRBD1 (6 bases). V lost 2 bases to trimming and J lost 2 bases, with 13 bases between them. Per the germline V gene, CDR1 is SEHNR and CDR2 is FQNEAQ (reference sequence). There are 15 residues in the CDR3.

The chain links TRBV28 to TRBJ1-2, with 7 bases identical to TRBD1. V lost 3 bases to trimming and J lost 3 bases; unmatched junction nucleotides: 13. The CDR3 has 17 amino acids. Germline V CDR1 and CDR2: MDHEN, SYDVKM. In DNA, the CDR3 is TGTGCCAGCAGTTTGAGGGCGACAGGGTTTTATGACTATGGCTACACCTTC. This sequence encodes CASSLRATGFYDYGYTF.

The rearrangement joins TRBV6-5 to TRBJ2-2; D perhaps matches TRBD2 (5 bases). Germline lookup yields CDR1 MNHEY and CDR2 SVGAGI. Between the trimmed V and J ends, which lost 8 bases and 3 bases, there was a span of 16 bases. The CDR3 is 15 residues long. The DNA of the CDR3 is TGTGCCAGCCGCGAAGAGACTATCGACACCGGGGAGCTGTTTTTT. Protein sequence: CASREETIDTGELFF.

The J gene is TRBJ2-2, the V gene TRBV4-1; 7 nucleotides agree with TRBD2. Germline V gene lookup returns CDR1 MGHRA and CDR2 YSYEKL. The CDR3 covers 15 residues. The V gene end was trimmed by 2 bases and the J gene end by 1 base; junction bases not matched to a gene: 1. This CDR3 is CASSQSSGNTGELFF. The DNA of the CDR3 is TGCGCCAGCAGCCAATCTAGCGGGAACACCGGGGAGCTGTTTTTT.

This sequence joins TRBV6-5 and TRBJ2-5; D is unclear. The J call may be mistaken, given a closer DNA end match to TRBJ2-7. This CDR3 is built from 14 residues. The V gene's germline CDR1 is MNHEY and CDR2 SVGAGI. This CDR3 is CASSYTLSSYEQYF. The CDR3 DNA sequence: TGTGCCAGCAGCTACACTCTTTCTTCCTACGAGCAGTACTTC.

V is TRBV7-3 and J is TRBJ1-2; a possible D gene is TRBD1 (6 bases). CDR1 SGHTA and CDR2 FQGTGA come from the germline V gene. This CDR3 comprises 14 residues. V gave up 6 bases and J gave up 0 bases, with 11 bases separating them. The DNA for the CDR3 is TGTGCCAGCAGTGGGACACCGTCTAACTATGGCTACACCTTC. Encoded protein: CASSGTPSNYGYTF. Full variable domain (rest looked up from reference TRBV7-3 and TRBJ1-2): GAGVSQTPSNKVTEKGKYVELRCDPISGHTALYWYRQSLGQGPEFLIYFQGTGAADDSGLPNDRFFAVRPEGSVSTLKIQRTERGDSAVYLCASSGTPSNYGYTFGSGTRLTVV.

The chain couples TRBV7-9 to TRBJ1-5; D not certain. This CDR3 has 15 residues. CDR1 and CDR2 from the germline V gene are SEHNR and FQNEAQ (reference sequence). V gave up 1 base and J gave up 1 base, with 8 bases separating them. The CDR3, as DNA: TGTGCCAGCAGCTTAGGAGGGAGAAGCAATCAGCCCCAGCATTTT. Protein sequence: CASSLGGRSNQPQHF.

V gene TRBV18 combines with J gene TRBJ1-1; D unresolved. V dropped 5 bases and J dropped 3 bases, with 4 bases sitting between them. This CDR3 spans 11 amino acids. From germline, CDR1 is KGHSH and CDR2 LQKENI. CDR3 in amino acids: CASSADTEAFF. For the CDR3, the DNA is TGTGCCAGCTCAGCGGACACTGAAGCTTTCTTT.

For this clone: At the DNA level, this CDR3 is encoded by other sequences in the same sample as well. This chain links TRBV7-2 with TRBJ2-7; TRBD2 might be the D (5 bases). The CDR3 extends over 12 amino acids. The germline gives CDR1 SGHTA, CDR2 FQGNSA. V gave up 2 bases and J gave up 4 bases, with 6 bases separating them. DNA of the CDR3: TGTGCCAGCAGCTTAACGGGGTACGAGCAGTACTTC. This sequence encodes CASSLTGYEQYF. The full variable domain, with the rest looked up from reference TRBV7-2 and TRBJ2-7, is GAGVSQSPSNKVTEKGKDVELRCDPISGHTALYWYRQSLGQGLEFLIYFQGNSAPDKSGLPSDRFSAERTGGSVSTLTIQRTQQEDSAVYLCASSLTGYEQYFGPGTRLTVT.

The chain links TRBV18 to TRBJ1-4; tentatively, D is TRBD1 (5 bases). Between the trimmed V and J ends, which lost 3 bases and 7 bases, there was a span of 15 bases. Germline loops: CDR1 KGHSH, CDR2 LQKENI. CDR3 length: 15 residues. The CDR3 region has the DNA TGTGCCAGCTCACCGCGACTAGGGGAAGGTGAAAAACTGTTTTTT. Its translation: CASSPRLGEGEKLFF.

The chain recombines TRBV11-3 with TRBJ2-3; possibly TRBD2 for D (7 bases). Germline V gene sequence: CDR1 SGHNT, CDR2 YENEEA. The CDR3 totals 14 residues. V lost 5 bases, J lost 5 bases, and 14 bases lay in between. This chain's CDR3 is CASSGGGPQDTQYF. CDR3 nucleotides: TGTGCCAGCAGCGGCGGGGGCCCCCAAGATACGCAGTATTTT.

The V gene is TRBV13, the J gene TRBJ2-3; D is ambiguous. This CDR3 is 15 amino acids long. Germline assignment: CDR1 PRHDT and CDR2 FYEKMQ (reference sequence). Trimming removed 5 bases at V and 6 bases at J, with 18 bases between. CDR3 sequence (DNA): TGTGCCAGCAGCCCACCCCAGCTAGAAGTTGATACGCAGTATTTT. This gives the protein CASSPPQLEVDTQYF.

The J gene is TRBJ2-1, the V gene TRBV14; D unresolved. Per germline, CDR1 SGHDN and CDR2 FVKESK. This CDR3 has 15 residues. Trimming stripped 0 bases from V and 10 bases from J, with 16 bases between. The CDR3 coding sequence is TGTGCCAGCAGCCAAGATCGAACTATCCGATCGGAGCAGTTCTTC. As protein: CASSQDRTIRSEQFF. Filled out from reference TRBV14 and TRBJ2-1, the complete variable domain reads EAGVTQFPSHSVIEKGQTVTLRCDPISGHDNLYWYRRVMGKEIKFLLHFVKESKQDESGMPNNRFLAERTGGTYSTLKVQPAELEDSGVYFCASSQDRTIRSEQFFGPGTRLTVL.

The chain has TRBV4-3 and TRBJ1-2; D unresolved. V was trimmed by 0 bases and J by 5 bases, leaving 19 bases between them. From germline, CDR1 is LGHNA and CDR2 YSLEER. The CDR3 sequence is 17 residues long. This CDR3 is CASSQDHLTNTEYGYTF. The CDR3 DNA follows: TGCGCCAGCAGCCAAGATCACCTAACGAACACAGAGTATGGCTACACCTTC.

The J gene is TRBJ1-3, the V gene TRBV4-3, with 8 bases aligning to TRBD1. This CDR3 contains 15 residues. V was pared by 3 bases and J by 1 base, with 2 bases of the junction left unmatched. The germline CDR1 and CDR2 sequences are LGHNA and YSLEER. In DNA form, the CDR3 reads TGCGCCAGCAGCCATGACAGGGGATCTGGAAACACCATATATTTT. This sequence encodes CASSHDRGSGNTIYF.

The CDR3 protein is CASTLDTDTQYF. The CDR3 coding sequence is TGTGCCAGCACCCTAGACACAGATACGCAGTATTTT. The chain joins TRBV7-9 to TRBJ2-3, with D hard to call. The V end was cut by 7 bases, the J end by 2 bases, with 7 bases between. Looked up from germline, CDR1 is SEHNR and CDR2 is FQNEAQ (reference sequence). CDR3 length equals 12 residues. The variable domain in full, with the rest retrieved from reference TRBV7-9 and TRBJ2-3, is DTGVSQNPRHKITKRGQNVTFRCDPISEHNRLYWYRQTLGQGPEFLTYFQNEAQLEKSRLLSDRFSAERPKGSFSTLEIQRTEQGDSAMYLCASTLDTDTQYFGPGTRLTVL.

The genes are TRBV7-8 and TRBJ2-1; 7 nucleotides line up with TRBD1. Germline V gene lookup returns CDR1 SGHVS and CDR2 FQNEAQ. This CDR3 is 16 amino acids long. V lost 4 bases to trimming and J lost 3 bases; unmatched junction nucleotides: 9. In DNA form, the CDR3 reads TGTGCCAGCAGCTCCACTGACAGGGTCAGCTACAATGAGCAGTTCTTC. Amino acids: CASSSTDRVSYNEQFF.

The chain employs TRBV27 and TRBJ2-7; D may be TRBD1 (7 bases). The germline V and J ends were trimmed by 8 bases and 7 bases, with 21 bases remaining between them. Per germline, CDR1 MNHEY and CDR2 SMNVEV (reference sequence). This CDR3 has 14 residues. CDR3: CASVRQGGPGEQYF. In nucleotides, the CDR3 is TGTGCCAGCGTCAGACAGGGAGGACCGGGGGAGCAGTACTTC.

This chain links TRBV25-1 with TRBJ2-1; 9 nucleotides align to TRBD1. V lost 9 bases to trimming and J lost 5 bases; unmatched junction nucleotides: 5. Per the germline V gene, CDR1 is MGHDK and CDR2 is SYGVNS. The CDR3 sequence is 13 residues long. This CDR3 reads CASVTGGNNEQFF. The CDR3 DNA is TGTGCCAGTGTGACAGGGGGGAACAATGAGCAGTTCTTC.

This rearrangement joins TRBV30 to TRBJ1-2; D might be TRBD1 (5 bases). Trimming pared 0 bases from V and 7 bases from J, leaving 12 bases between. The CDR3 covers 13 residues. Germline CDR1 reads GTSNPN; CDR2 reads SVGIG (reference sequence). The CDR3 bases are TGTGCCTGGAGTGTAGGCCAGGGAGGTGGCTACACCTTC. This translates into CAWSVGQGGGYTF.

V is TRBV10-3 and J is TRBJ1-5, with D perhaps matching TRBD1 (6 bases). The CDR3 contains 17 residues. V lost 0 bases, J lost 1 base, and 13 bases lay in between. Germline-derived CDR1 and CDR2 are ENHRY and SYGVKD. The CDR3 loop reads CAISESGDTGSNQPQHF. CDR3 DNA: TGTGCCATCAGTGAGTCGGGAGACACAGGGAGCAATCAGCCCCAGCATTTT.